One sample yielded the 16 T cell receptor beta chains listed below, sequenced in a study of neoadjuvant anti-PD-1 for oral cavity cancer listed by TCRdb under 2021. Taken with the paper, the label for time point translates to: after neoadjuvant nivolumab, at surgical resection. Libraries came from the immunoSEQ multiplex PCR assay. TCRdb carries this immuneACCESS record with in-frame sequences only. Its versions omit some clonotypes, under half of them owing to an unresolved V gene in the studies checked, with the rest unexplained. Present in this sample are 23,000 or so clones, approximately 26% of which were seen just once. Jointly, the top ten make up roughly 15% of the sample. Sequenced material: tumor tissue, taken after nivolumab (anti-PD-1) treatment. These receptors were collected from a person between 35 and 79 years old with oral cavity squamous cell carcinoma.

In this sample, this clone turned up a few times. This sequence joins TRBV5-4 and TRBJ2-2; a weak D match, TRBD2 (6 bases). This CDR3 has 16 residues. V was cut by 3 bases and J by 5 bases, with 17 bases left in between. CDR1 is SGHNT, CDR2 YYREEE, per germline (reference sequence). The chain's CDR3 is CASSSETGASTGELFF. The CDR3 DNA reads TGTGCCAGCAGCTCCGAAACGGGAGCCTCTACCGGGGAGCTGTTTTTT.

This clone was counted only a few times. DNA for the CDR3: TGTGCCAGCAGTGATCTACAGGGGATAAGCTATGGCTACACCTTC. This sequence encodes CASSDLQGISYGYTF. The chain has TRBV2 and TRBJ1-2, with 7 positions matching TRBD1. The CDR3 totals 15 residues. V shed 3 bases, J shed 4 bases, and the junction held 8 bases outside the gene matches. CDR1 and CDR2 from the germline V gene are SNHLY and FYNNEI. Using reference TRBV2 and TRBJ1-2 for the parts outside the CDR3, the full variable domain is EPEVTQTPSHQVTQMGQEVILRCVPISNHLYFYWYRQILGQKVEFLVSFYNNEISEKSEIFDDQFSVERPDGSNFTLKIRSTKLEDSAMYFCASSDLQGISYGYTFGSGTRLTVV.

The rearrangement links TRBV5-4 to TRBJ2-4, with 12 positions matching TRBD2. The CDR3 runs 14 residues. J lost 7 bases, V lost 4 bases, and 3 bases had no gene match. The germline CDR1 and CDR2 sequences are SGHNT and YYREEE (reference sequence). CDR3 amino acids: CASSLGTSGNIQYF. CDR3 coding DNA: TGTGCCAGCAGCCTCGGGACTAGCGGGAACATTCAGTACTTC. The variable domain in full, completed from reference TRBV5-4 and TRBJ2-4, reads ETGVTQSPTHLIKTRGQQVTLRCSSQSGHNTVSWYQQALGQGPQFIFQYYREEENGRGNFPPRFSGLQFPNYSSELNVNALELDDSALYLCASSLGTSGNIQYFGAGTRLSVL.

This clone was counted between two and nine times. Written as DNA, the CDR3 is TGTGCCAGCCGGGTTGCAGGGACCTACGAGCAGTACTTC. Translating gives CASRVAGTYEQYF. The gene calls are TRBV27 and TRBJ2-7; D may be TRBD1 (5 bases). The CDR3 has 13 amino acids. Germline V gene sequence: CDR1 MNHEY, CDR2 SMNVEV (reference sequence). V lost 8 bases, J lost 2 bases, and 13 bases lay in between.

This clone has more than one count but fewer than ten. The genes are TRBV29-1 and TRBJ2-1; 13 bases match TRBD2. V lost 1 base, J lost 0 bases, and 6 bases stayed unmatched. CDR3 size: 18 residues. Germline V gives CDR1 SQVTM, CDR2 ANQGSEA. The CDR3 protein is CSVEGLAGGLSSYNEQFF. The CDR3 bases are TGCAGCGTTGAAGGACTAGCGGGAGGCTTGAGCTCCTACAATGAGCAGTTCTTC.

Remarks on this clone: Other DNA sequences in this sample translate to the same CDR3. The rearrangement joins TRBV7-9 to TRBJ2-3; D gene uncertain. Trimming removed 5 bases at V and 6 bases at J, with 9 bases between. The CDR3 loop spans 12 amino acids. Germline V gene sequence: CDR1 SEHNR, CDR2 FQNEAQ (reference sequence). CDR3 nucleotide sequence: TGTGCCAGCAGCCCCTTCGGGGATACGCAGTATTTT. This sequence encodes CASSPFGDTQYF.

The genes are TRBV28 and TRBJ2-7, with 7 bases aligning to TRBD2. The CDR3 contains 16 residues. Germline CDR1 reads MDHEN; CDR2 reads SYDVKM. V trimming: 5 bases; J trimming: 0 bases; junction bases outside the gene matches: 10. The CDR3 bases are TGTGCCAGCAGTCCGTTTGGGCTAGCGGCCTCCTACGAGCAGTACTTC. Translated: CASSPFGLAASYEQYF. The full variable domain, with the rest looked up from reference TRBV28 and TRBJ2-7, is DVKVTQSSRYLVKRTGEKVFLECVQDMDHENMFWYRQDPGLGLRLIYFSYDVKMKEKGDIPEGYSVSREKKERFSLILESASTNQTSMYLCASSPFGLAASYEQYFGPGTRLTVT.

The chain is built from TRBV19 and TRBJ2-1, with TRBD2 matching 10 bases. The CDR3 is 15 residues long. Germline CDR1 reads LNHDA; CDR2 reads SQIVND (reference sequence). V lost 5 bases and J lost 3; bases outside the gene matches: 4. The CDR3 nucleotides read TGTGCCAGTAGTGTCACTAGCGGGGTCTACAATGAGCAGTTCTTC. Amino acids: CASSVTSGVYNEQFF.

The genes are TRBV30 and TRBJ1-5; D uncertain. V was clipped by 4 bases and J by 1 base, with 8 bases between them. This CDR3 contains 13 residues. Germline loops: CDR1 GTSNPN, CDR2 SVGIG (reference sequence). The chain's CDR3 is CAWNRESNQPQHF. The CDR3 DNA sequence: TGTGCCTGGAACAGAGAGAGCAATCAGCCCCAGCATTTT.

This chain joins TRBV6-4 and TRBJ2-3, with TRBD2 matching over 13 bases. Germline values: CDR1 MRHNA, CDR2 SNTAGT. This CDR3 spans 16 amino acids. Trimming at V came to 4 bases and at J to 2 bases, leaving 3 bases not matched to a gene. CDR3 loop: CASSAGTSGATDTQYF. CDR3 DNA: TGTGCCAGCAGTGCTGGGACTAGCGGGGCCACAGATACGCAGTATTTT.

V gene TRBV7-8 combines with J gene TRBJ1-4; D not resolved. Trimming removed 5 bases at V and 4 bases at J, with 20 bases between. The CDR3 runs to 17 residues. Germline-derived CDR1 and CDR2 are SGHVS and FQNEAQ. Here the CDR3 reads CASSRGSRGEGNEKLFF. In nucleotides, the CDR3 is TGTGCCAGCAGCAGAGGGAGCCGAGGCGAGGGTAATGAAAAACTGTTTTTT.

Many counts were recorded for this clone. The chain employs TRBV7-2 and TRBJ2-1; 12 bases fit TRBD2. Germline V gene lookup returns CDR1 SGHTA and CDR2 FQGNSA. The CDR3 spans 15 residues. V shed 5 bases, J shed 9 bases, and the junction held 8 bases outside the gene matches. CDR3: CASSLVASGRGEQFF. In nucleotides, the CDR3 is TGTGCCAGCAGCCTAGTGGCTAGCGGGAGGGGTGAGCAGTTCTTC.

This clone was picked up many times. The chain carries TRBV6-5 and TRBJ2-3; no definite D call. Trimming removed 6 bases from V and 2 bases from J, with 9 bases in between. This CDR3 contains 13 residues. Germline-derived CDR1 and CDR2 are MNHEY and SVGAGI. The CDR3 sequence: CASRRLSTDTQYF. In DNA, the CDR3 is TGTGCCAGCAGGAGACTGTCCACAGATACGCAGTATTTT.

The CDR3: CASSDQAGYEQYF. The DNA of the CDR3 is TGTGCCAGCAGTGACCAGGCGGGCTACGAGCAGTACTTC. The rearrangement links TRBV6-5 to TRBJ2-7; possibly TRBD2 for D (5 bases). The CDR3 is made up of 13 amino acids. In germline, CDR1 is MNHEY, CDR2 SVGAGI. The V gene lost 5 bases and the J gene lost 3 bases, with 11 bases spanning the gap.

This clone was seen more than once but under ten times. The chain is built from TRBV28 and TRBJ1-2; the D gene is possibly TRBD1 (6 bases). This CDR3 has 14 amino acids. Per germline, CDR1 MDHEN and CDR2 SYDVKM. V was shortened by 5 bases and J by 4 bases, with 14 bases between the two germline ends. The CDR3 nucleotides read TGTGCCAGCAGTCGCACAGGGACGGGCTATGGCTACACCTTC. This sequence encodes CASSRTGTGYGYTF.

This clone showed up just a few times. The rearrangement uses TRBV7-9 and TRBJ2-1, with TRBD2 matching 7 bases. Germline V gene data show CDR1 as SEHNR and CDR2 as FQNEAQ (reference sequence). V dropped 3 bases and J dropped 6; count of bases not matched to a gene: 11. This CDR3 has 16 amino acids. The CDR3 DNA reads as TGTGCCAGCAGCTTCCGGAAGCGGGATGAGCCCAATGAGCAGTTCTTC. It is translated as CASSFRKRDEPNEQFF.